The sequence of this T cell receptor beta chain was determined in a study of early T cells in non-severe SARS-CoV-2 infection. Study in general: Chains were not paired, and sequencing was done on bulk RNA from unsorted whole blood.

Broader study findings: VDJdb matching favored anti-spike CD8 responses, missing private and CD4 specificities.

This clonotype was recorded a few times. Antigen unknown. TCRdb re-derived calls from the 5' RACE reads in MiXCR, one entry per CDR3 protein. The repertoire holds more than 80,000 distinct CDR3 sequences, with around 13% as singletons. The germline V and J ends were trimmed by 0 bases and 0 bases, with 13 bases remaining between them. The germline V gene encodes CDR1 LGHNA and CDR2 YSLEER. This CDR3 comprises 17 residues. The chain combines TRBV4-3 with TRBJ2-3; D not certain. This TCR came from an adult who was a healthcare worker with PCR-confirmed SARS-CoV-2 infection or an uninfected control (not recorded which). Source material: whole blood. CDR3 residues: CASSQDFSGFSTDTQYF. CDR3 sequence (DNA): TGCGCCAGCAGCCAAGATTTCTCCGGGTTTAGCACAGATACGCAGTATTTT.